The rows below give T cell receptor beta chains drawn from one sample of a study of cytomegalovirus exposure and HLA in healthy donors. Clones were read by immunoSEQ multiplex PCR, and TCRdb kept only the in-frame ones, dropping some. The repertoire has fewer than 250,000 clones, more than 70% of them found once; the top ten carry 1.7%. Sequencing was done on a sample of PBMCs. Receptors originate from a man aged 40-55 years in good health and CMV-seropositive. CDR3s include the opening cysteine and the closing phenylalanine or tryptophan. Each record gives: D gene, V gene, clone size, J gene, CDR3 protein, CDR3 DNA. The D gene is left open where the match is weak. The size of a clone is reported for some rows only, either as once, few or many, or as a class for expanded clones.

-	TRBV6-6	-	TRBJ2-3	CASSWGSRTDTQYF	TGTGCCAGCAGTTGGGGCAGCCGCACAGATACGCAGTATTTT
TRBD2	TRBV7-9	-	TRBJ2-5	CASSLVAGGQETQYF	TGTGCCAGCAGCTTAGTGGCGGGAGGGCAGGAGACCCAGTACTTC
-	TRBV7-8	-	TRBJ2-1	CASSSGVYNEQFF	TGTGCCAGCAGTTCAGGGGTCTACAATGAGCAGTTCTTC
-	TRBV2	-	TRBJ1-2	CASSEEFTGHGYTF	TGTGCCAGCAGTGAAGAGTTTACAGGTCACGGCTACACCTTC
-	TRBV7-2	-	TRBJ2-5	CASSSPQGVGTQYF	TGTGCCAGCAGCTCCCCTCAGGGTGTAGGGACCCAGTACTTC
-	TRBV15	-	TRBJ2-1	CATSRDRGSEQFF	TGTGCCACCAGCAGAGATAGGGGGTCTGAGCAGTTCTTC
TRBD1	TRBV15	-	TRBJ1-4	CATSRDFRDRSNEKLFF	TGTGCCACCAGCAGAGACTTCCGGGACAGGAGTAATGAAAAACTGTTTTTT
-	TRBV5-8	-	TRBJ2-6	CASSLEGDLGANVLTF	TGTGCCAGCAGCTTGGAGGGGGACCTGGGGGCCAACGTCCTGACTTTC
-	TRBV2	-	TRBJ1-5	CASNTDSNQPQHF	TGTGCCAGCAACACCGATAGCAATCAGCCCCAGCATTTT
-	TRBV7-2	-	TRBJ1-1	CASSLGPFNTEAFF	TGTGCCAGCAGCTTAGGTCCATTTAACACTGAAGCTTTCTTT
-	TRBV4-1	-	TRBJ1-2	CASSQDEGNYGYTF	TGCGCCAGCAGCCAAGATGAGGGAAACTATGGCTACACCTTC
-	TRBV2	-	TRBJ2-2	CASSEAERPSGTGELFF	TGTGCCAGCAGTGAAGCTGAGCGCCCCTCGGGCACCGGGGAGCTGTTTTTT
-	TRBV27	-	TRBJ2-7	CASTETSDSSSYEQYF	TGTGCCAGCACCGAAACATCCGACTCTAGCTCCTACGAGCAGTACTTC
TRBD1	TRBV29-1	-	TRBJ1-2	CSVGRQGATSYTF	TGCAGCGTGGGTAGACAGGGGGCGACGAGCTACACCTTC
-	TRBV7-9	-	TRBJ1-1	CASLGHPNTEAFF	TGTGCCAGCTTGGGACATCCGAACACTGAAGCTTTCTTT
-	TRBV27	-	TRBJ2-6	CASRLGQYSGANVLTF	TGTGCCAGCAGGTTAGGGCAATACTCTGGGGCCAACGTCCTGACTTTC
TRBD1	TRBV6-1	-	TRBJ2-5	CASSSPDRAQETQYF	TGTGCCAGCAGCAGTCCTGACAGGGCCCAAGAGACCCAGTACTTC
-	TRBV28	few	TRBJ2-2	CASSTGLNRAGELFF	TGTGCCAGCAGTACCGGACTTAACCGGGCAGGGGAGCTGTTTTTT
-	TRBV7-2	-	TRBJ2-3	CASSFSSVSSTDTQYF	TGTGCCAGCAGCTTCTCTAGCGTCTCTAGCACAGATACGCAGTATTTT
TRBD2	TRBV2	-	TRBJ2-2	CASRGGLAANTGELFF	TGTGCCAGCAGAGGGGGACTAGCGGCGAACACCGGGGAGCTGTTTTTT
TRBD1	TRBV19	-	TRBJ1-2	CATRDRVNGYTF	TGTGCCACCAGAGACAGGGTAAACGGCTACACCTTC